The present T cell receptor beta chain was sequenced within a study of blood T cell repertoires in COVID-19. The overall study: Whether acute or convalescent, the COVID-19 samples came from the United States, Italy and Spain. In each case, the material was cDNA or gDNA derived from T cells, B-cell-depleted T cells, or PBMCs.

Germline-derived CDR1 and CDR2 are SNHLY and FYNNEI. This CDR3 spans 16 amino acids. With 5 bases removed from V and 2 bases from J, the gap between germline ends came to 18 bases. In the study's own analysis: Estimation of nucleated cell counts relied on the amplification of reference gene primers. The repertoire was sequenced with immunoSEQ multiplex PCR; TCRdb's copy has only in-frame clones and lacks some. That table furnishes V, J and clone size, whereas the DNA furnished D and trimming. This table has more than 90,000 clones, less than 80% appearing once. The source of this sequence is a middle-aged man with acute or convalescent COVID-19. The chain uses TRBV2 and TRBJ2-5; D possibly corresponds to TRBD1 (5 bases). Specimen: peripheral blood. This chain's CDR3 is CASSPWGTGPQETQYF. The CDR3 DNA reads TGTGCCAGCAGTCCCTGGGGAACAGGTCCGCAAGAGACCCAGTACTTC.